This T cell receptor (beta chain) was retrieved from a study of blood T cell repertoires in COVID-19. Clones were sequenced by immunoSEQ multiplex PCR, and TCRdb holds only the in-frame ones, with some missing. The table records around 87,000 clones, about 89% of them present only once. This CDR3 contains 12 residues. The junction had 3 bases not matched to a gene; V was cut back by 4 bases and J by 6 bases. Looked up from germline, CDR1 is SQVTM and CDR2 is ANQGSEA. The clonotype comes from a man over 45 with acute or convalescent COVID-19. V and J are TRBV29-1 and TRBJ1-1; 9 bases agree with TRBD1. Sequenced material: peripheral blood. CDR3 in DNA: TGCAGCGTTGGACAGGGGGGGGCTGAAGCTTTCTTT. It encodes CSVGQGGAEAFF.